One sample yielded the 31 T cell receptor beta chains listed below, sequenced in a study of blood T cell repertoires in COVID-19. Data came from immunoSEQ multiplex PCR; TCRdb stores just in-frame clones and leaves some out. The data show a few hundred thousand clones, approximately 89% seen once. The source material was peripheral blood. The receptors originated from a woman aged 45-59 years with COVID-19, enrolled during active disease.

Concerning this clone itself: This sample also contains other DNA sequences that code for the same CDR3. This chain joins TRBV18 and TRBJ1-2, with 9 bases that match TRBD1. The V and J ends lost 2 bases and 2 bases, in that order; junction bases with no gene match: 0. The length of the CDR3 is 14 residues. The germline gives CDR1 KGHSH, CDR2 LQKENI. The CDR3 reads CASSPDRGNYGYTF. The CDR3 DNA reads TGTGCCAGCTCACCAGACAGGGGGAACTATGGCTACACCTTC. The full variable domain, in which reference TRBV18 and TRBJ1-2 provide the parts outside the CDR3, is NAGVMQNPRHLVRRRGQEARLRCSPMKGHSHVYWYRQLPEEGLKFMVYLQKENIIDESGMPKERFSAEFPKEGPSILRIQQVVRGDSAAYFCASSPDRGNYGYTFGSGTRLTVV.

Comment on this clone: Distinct nucleotide sequences in the sample also encode this CDR3. The gene calls are TRBV5-6 and TRBJ1-2; D not certain. Germline CDR1 and CDR2: SGHDT and YYEEEE. The CDR3 runs 14 residues. V was trimmed by 2 bases and J by 0 bases, leaving 8 bases between them. This CDR3 reads CASSLPLANYGYTF. CDR3 nucleotide sequence: TGTGCCAGCAGCTTACCCTTAGCTAACTATGGCTACACCTTC.

V gene TRBV28 combines with J gene TRBJ2-1; 14 bases map to TRBD2. V dropped 2 bases and J dropped 7; count of bases not matched to a gene: 7. The CDR3 spans 17 residues. Germline V lookup: CDR1 MDHEN, CDR2 SYDVKM. The CDR3 region has the DNA TGTGCCAGCAGTTTACCTTGGACTAGCGGGGGGCCGAATGAGCAGTTCTTC. Protein sequence: CASSLPWTSGGPNEQFF. Based on the CDR3 plus reference TRBV28 and TRBJ2-1, the full variable domain is DVKVTQSSRYLVKRTGEKVFLECVQDMDHENMFWYRQDPGLGLRLIYFSYDVKMKEKGDIPEGYSVSREKKERFSLILESASTNQTSMYLCASSLPWTSGGPNEQFFGPGTRLTVL.

This clone was seen just once. V gene TRBV6-5 combines with J gene TRBJ1-6; D uncertain. The CDR3 contains 14 residues. Germline CDR1 and CDR2: MNHEY and SVGAGI. The germline V and J ends were trimmed by 5 bases and 10 bases, with 15 bases remaining between them. In nucleotides, the CDR3 is TGTGCCAGCAGTCCGGGCCCGAGGGAATCACCCCTCCACTTT. Translation gives CASSPGPRESPLHF.

The V gene is TRBV30, the J gene TRBJ2-7, with 7 bases lining up with TRBD1. Germline CDR1 GTSNPN, CDR2 SVGIG (reference sequence). The V gene end was trimmed by 1 base and the J gene end by 6 bases; junction bases not matched to a gene: 3. The CDR3 runs 12 residues. The CDR3 here is CAWSEQGIEQYF. The DNA of the CDR3 is TGTGCCTGGAGTGAACAGGGGATCGAGCAGTACTTC.

This rearrangement joins TRBV11-2 to TRBJ1-3; D not certain. This CDR3 is 13 amino acids long. With 8 bases removed from V and 0 bases from J, the gap between germline ends came to 8 bases. Germline CDR1 is SGHAT and CDR2 is FQNNGV. The CDR3 sequence: CASSLSSGNTIYF. The CDR3 DNA sequence: TGTGCCAGCTCCCTTAGCTCTGGAAACACCATATATTTT.

This clone was recorded a few times. The rearrangement joins TRBV19 to TRBJ2-3; D is ambiguous. V lost 3 bases and J lost 6, with 7 bases in between. CDR1 is LNHDA and CDR2 is SQIVND in the germline V gene (reference sequence). The CDR3 sequence is 12 residues long. The CDR3: CASSISMDTQYF. In DNA form, the CDR3 reads TGTGCCAGTAGTATTTCAATGGATACGCAGTATTTT.

This chain joins TRBV10-1 and TRBJ1-2; TRBD1 matches 7 bases. Germline CDR1 WNHNN, CDR2 SYGVQD (reference sequence). V lost 2 bases to trimming and J lost 0 bases; unmatched junction nucleotides: 3. The CDR3 runs to 15 residues. The CDR3 sequence: CASSEPTGANYGYTF. CDR3 coding DNA: TGCGCCAGCAGTGAGCCTACAGGGGCTAACTATGGCTACACCTTC.

V usage is TRBV7-3 and J usage is TRBJ1-2; the D gene is possibly TRBD1 (6 bases). With 5 bases removed from V and 4 bases from J, the gap between germline ends came to 11 bases. CDR1 is SGHTA and CDR2 is FQGTGA in the germline V gene. This CDR3 has 13 amino acids. The CDR3 sequence is CASSPTGSYGYTF. For the CDR3, the DNA is TGTGCCAGCAGCCCCACAGGGTCCTATGGCTACACCTTC.

V and J are TRBV6-5 and TRBJ2-7; TRBD1 agrees at 7 bases. This CDR3 comprises 13 residues. From germline, CDR1 is MNHEY and CDR2 SVGAGI. V lost 0 bases to trimming and J lost 5 bases; unmatched junction nucleotides: 1. The CDR3 loop is CASSYSTGNEQYF. As DNA, the CDR3 is TGTGCCAGCAGTTACTCGACAGGGAACGAGCAGTACTTC.

This clone was seen a handful of times. The V and J genes are TRBV5-1 and TRBJ2-3; D possibly corresponds to TRBD2 (5 bases). Germline loops: CDR1 SGHRS, CDR2 YFSETQ. V lost 7 bases to trimming and J lost 5 bases, with 11 bases between them. The CDR3 has 12 amino acids. The CDR3 sequence is CASATGRDTQYF. The CDR3 DNA follows: TGCGCCAGCGCGACGGGGAGAGATACGCAGTATTTT.

The rearrangement joins TRBV5-8 to TRBJ1-2; D call uncertain. The CDR3 is made up of 13 amino acids. The ends were cut back, 5 bases at V and 3 bases at J, with 11 bases in the middle. Germline values: CDR1 SGHTS, CDR2 YDEGEE. The CDR3 sequence is CASSPGLDYGYTF. DNA for the CDR3: TGTGCCAGCAGTCCCGGGTTGGACTATGGCTACACCTTC. Combining the CDR3 with reference TRBV5-8 and TRBJ1-2 gives the whole variable domain EAGVTQSPTHLIKTRGQQATLRCSPISGHTSVYWYQQALGLGLQFLLWYDEGEERNRGNFPPRFSGRQFPNYSSELNVNALELEDSALYLCASSPGLDYGYTFGSGTRLTVV.

This chain connects TRBV5-1 to TRBJ2-3, with 14 bases aligning to TRBD2. Losses at the gene ends were 5 bases for V and 0 bases for J; bases not matched to a gene: 8. Germline V CDR1 and CDR2: SGHRS, YFSETQ. The CDR3 is made up of 18 amino acids. DNA for the CDR3: TGCGCCAGCAGGGGACTAGCGGGGGCCCGAACTAGCACAGATACGCAGTATTTT. It encodes CASRGLAGARTSTDTQYF.

The chain uses TRBV3-1 (or the pseudogene TRBV3-2) and TRBJ1-1, with D perhaps matching TRBD1 (5 bases). Trimming took 5 bases from V and 7 from J, leaving 14 bases between them. Germline V CDR1 and CDR2: LGHDT, YNNKEL (reference sequence). CDR3 length: 13 amino acids. The CDR3 DNA reads as TGTGCCAGCAGCAAAATCCGGGGGGGTGAAGCTTTCTTT. It specifies CASSKIRGGEAFF.

This chain joins TRBV6-5 and TRBJ2-1; no clear D. Germline CDR1 is MNHEY and CDR2 is SVGAGI. This CDR3 region has 14 residues. The V end was cut by 2 bases, the J end by 9 bases, with 14 bases between. In nucleotides, the CDR3 is TGTGCCAGCAGTTACCCCTACCCCTCGAGTGAGCAGTTCTTC. It codes for CASSYPYPSSEQFF.

The chain uses TRBV5-1 and TRBJ1-4; D unclear. The V gene lost 7 bases and the J gene lost 3 bases, with 13 bases spanning the gap. This CDR3 contains 14 residues. Germline CDR1 is SGHRS and CDR2 is YFSETQ. The CDR3 sequence is CASSRTAPNEKLFF. CDR3 nucleotides: TGCGCCAGCTCCCGGACTGCCCCTAATGAAAAACTGTTTTTT.

The chain links TRBV11-3 to TRBJ2-7, with 7 bases that match TRBD1. Germline lookup yields CDR1 SGHNT and CDR2 YENEEA. V dropped 1 base and J dropped 2; count of bases not matched to a gene: 2. The CDR3 contains 14 residues. The CDR3 sequence: CASSLAGTAYEQYF. As DNA, the CDR3 is TGTGCCAGCAGCTTAGCTGGGACAGCCTACGAGCAGTACTTC.

The J gene is TRBJ1-6, the V gene TRBV11-2; no definite D call. This CDR3 comprises 12 residues. Germline CDR1 is SGHAT and CDR2 is FQNNGV. V gave up 2 bases and J gave up 10 bases, with 6 bases separating them. CDR3 sequence: CASSLPFSPLHF. DNA for the CDR3: TGTGCCAGCAGCTTACCCTTCTCACCCCTCCACTTT.

This rearrangement joins TRBV14 to TRBJ2-1; TRBD2 matches 15 bases. Germline V CDR1 and CDR2: SGHDN, FVKESK. The CDR3 is made up of 21 amino acids. J lost 0 bases, V lost 4 bases, and 13 bases had no gene match. CDR3 protein: CASSRPGTSGGLMSSYNEQFF. CDR3 sequence (DNA): TGTGCCAGCAGCCGTCCAGGGACTAGCGGGGGGCTTATGAGCTCCTACAATGAGCAGTTCTTC.

The chain couples TRBV19 to TRBJ1-1; D not certain. Germline lookup yields CDR1 LNHDA and CDR2 SQIVND (reference sequence). V gave up 6 bases and J gave up 6 bases, with 17 bases separating them. This CDR3 has 14 residues. The CDR3 DNA sequence: TGTGCCAGTAGCCATGACACCGGAACGGCTGAAGCTTTCTTT. Translating gives CASSHDTGTAEAFF.

V and J are TRBV15 and TRBJ2-1; 9 positions match TRBD1. This CDR3 contains 15 residues. Germline CDR1 and CDR2: LNHNV and YYDKDF (reference sequence). The trim removed 4 bases at V and 5 bases at J, leaving 6 bases unmatched. The CDR3 DNA sequence: TGTGCCACCAGCAAAGGGACAGGGCAAAACAATGAGCAGTTCTTC. Its protein is CATSKGTGQNNEQFF.

V is TRBV7-6 and J is TRBJ2-7; 8 bases agree with TRBD1. The V gene end was trimmed by 1 base and the J gene end by 5 bases; junction bases not matched to a gene: 7. This CDR3 comprises 15 residues. CDR1 is SGHVS, CDR2 FNYEAQ, per germline. CDR3 region: CASSLVSGGYNEQYF. In nucleotides, the CDR3 is TGTGCCAGCAGCTTAGTCTCAGGGGGCTACAACGAGCAGTACTTC.

The rearrangement joins TRBV7-6 to TRBJ1-1; TRBD1 aligns across 9 bases. CDR3 length: 14 amino acids. Losses at the gene ends were 3 bases for V and 5 bases for J; bases not matched to a gene: 4. CDR1 is SGHVS and CDR2 is FNYEAQ in the germline V gene. The CDR3 reads CASSLGTGITEAFF. The CDR3 coding sequence is TGTGCCAGCAGCTTGGGGACAGGGATTACTGAAGCTTTCTTT.

The table lists this clone with a few counts. V is TRBV5-4 and J is TRBJ1-6; 7 bases are a match to TRBD1. V lost 4 bases to trimming and J lost 7 bases; unmatched junction nucleotides: 8. Germline CDR1 and CDR2: SGHNT and YYREEE (reference sequence). The CDR3 runs 15 residues. The CDR3 protein is CASSPGQPPNSPLHF. DNA of the CDR3: TGTGCCAGCAGCCCGGGACAGCCTCCGAATTCACCCCTCCACTTT.

This clone appeared a few times. The gene calls are TRBV7-9 and TRBJ1-1, with D possibly TRBD1 on 6 matching bases. The ends were cut back, 11 bases at V and 5 bases at J, with 18 bases in the middle. This CDR3 is 13 amino acids long. Germline V lookup: CDR1 SEHNR, CDR2 FQNEAQ (reference sequence). The CDR3: CAATPGEGTEAFF. CDR3 DNA: TGTGCCGCAACCCCAGGGGAAGGTACTGAAGCTTTCTTT. Variable domain in full (rest from reference TRBV7-9 and TRBJ1-1): DTGVSQNPRHKITKRGQNVTFRCDPISEHNRLYWYRQTLGQGPEFLTYFQNEAQLEKSRLLSDRFSAERPKGSFSTLEIQRTEQGDSAMYLCAATPGEGTEAFFGQGTRLTVV.

This clone was seen only once. The chain carries TRBV19 and TRBJ1-3; a weak D match, TRBD1 (5 bases). In germline, CDR1 is LNHDA, CDR2 SQIVND (reference sequence). V gave up 5 bases and J gave up 2 bases, with 10 bases separating them. The CDR3 extends over 14 amino acids. The CDR3 coding sequence is TGTGCCAGTAGTCCTCAGGGAACTGGAAACACCATATATTTT. Protein product: CASSPQGTGNTIYF.

The chain carries TRBV2 and TRBJ1-2; TRBD1 agrees at 10 bases. Germline lookup yields CDR1 SNHLY and CDR2 FYNNEI. V was pared by 6 bases and J by 4 bases, with 8 bases of the junction left unmatched. The CDR3 spans 15 residues. The CDR3 bases are TGTGCCAGCAGAGCTCGGGACAGGGGCGGCTATGGCTACACCTTC. It yields the protein CASRARDRGGYGYTF. Using reference TRBV2 and TRBJ1-2 for the parts outside the CDR3, the full variable domain is EPEVTQTPSHQVTQMGQEVILRCVPISNHLYFYWYRQILGQKVEFLVSFYNNEISEKSEIFDDQFSVERPDGSNFTLKIRSTKLEDSAMYFCASRARDRGGYGYTFGSGTRLTVV.

This clone has only a few counts. The chain joins TRBV4-1 to TRBJ1-6; TRBD1 aligns across 9 bases. Trimming removed 6 bases from V and 6 bases from J; junction bases left unmatched: 6. The germline CDR1 and CDR2 sequences are MGHRA and YSYEKL. This CDR3 has 15 residues. CDR3 protein: CASSPQGAVNSPLHF. CDR3 nucleotides: TGCGCCAGCAGTCCACAGGGGGCGGTTAATTCACCCCTCCACTTT.

This chain joins TRBV5-6 and TRBJ1-4; D gene uncertain. This CDR3 spans 14 amino acids. With 1 base removed from V and 7 bases from J, the gap between germline ends came to 11 bases. Germline-derived CDR1 and CDR2 are SGHDT and YYEEEE. CDR3 nucleotide sequence: TGTGCCAGCAGCTTGATGGTCTCGGGTGAAAAACTGTTTTTT. It encodes CASSLMVSGEKLFF. The variable domain in full, with the rest retrieved from reference TRBV5-6 and TRBJ1-4, is DAGVTQSPTHLIKTRGQQVTLRCSPKSGHDTVSWYQQALGQGPQFIFQYYEEEERQRGNFPDRFSGHQFPNYSSELNVNALLLGDSALYLCASSLMVSGEKLFFGSGTQLSVL.

This clone was counted between two and nine times. The chain employs TRBV5-6 and TRBJ2-7; TRBD1 matches 7 bases. The CDR3 extends over 14 amino acids. CDR1 and CDR2 (germline): SGHDT, YYEEEE. V shed 0 bases and J 3 bases; nucleotides not matched to a gene: 3. The CDR3: CASSLGAGGYEQYF. The CDR3 DNA is TGTGCCAGCAGCTTGGGCGCAGGGGGCTACGAGCAGTACTTC.

The genes are TRBV5-6 and TRBJ1-3, with D unclear. V lost 6 bases and J 0 bases, leaving 13 bases between the germline ends. Germline CDR1 reads SGHDT; CDR2 reads YYEEEE. The CDR3 contains 15 residues. CDR3 in DNA: TGTGCCAGCAACCGAGGACTAAACTCTGGAAACACCATATATTTT. Its translation: CASNRGLNSGNTIYF. Complete variable domain (other parts from reference TRBV5-6 and TRBJ1-3): DAGVTQSPTHLIKTRGQQVTLRCSPKSGHDTVSWYQQALGQGPQFIFQYYEEEERQRGNFPDRFSGHQFPNYSSELNVNALLLGDSALYLCASNRGLNSGNTIYFGEGSWLTVV.